Following are 3 T cell receptor beta chains from one sample sequenced in a study of T cell responses to AZD1222 COVID-19 vaccine. TCRdb keeps only in-frame clones here, not all; method: immunoSEQ multiplex PCR. The table shows more than 250,000 clones, with just over 90% occurring only once. This specimen consisted of peripheral blood, obtained on day 0 of AZD1222 vaccination. The receptors were sampled from an adult in good health.

For the CDR3, the DNA is TGCGCCAGCAGCCAAGATCCCCTCGGACAGGCCGGTCGAAACACCATATATTTT. Its translation: CASSQDPLGQAGRNTIYF. This chain joins TRBV4-3 and TRBJ1-3, with 7 positions matching TRBD1. The germline gives CDR1 LGHNA, CDR2 YSLEER. The CDR3 consists of 18 residues. Trimming cost V 0 bases and J 5 bases; bases outside gene matches: 13.

The chain recombines TRBV28 with TRBJ1-5; possibly TRBD1 for D (5 bases). The ends were cut back, 5 bases at V and 3 bases at J, with 17 bases in the middle. Germline CDR1 and CDR2: MDHEN and SYDVKM. The CDR3 runs 16 residues. CDR3 residues: CASSPPTATINQPQHF. In DNA, the CDR3 is TGTGCCAGCAGTCCGCCGACAGCGACTATCAATCAGCCCCAGCATTTT.

Note on this clone: This CDR3 is also generated by other DNA sequences in the sample. The chain is built from TRBV19 and TRBJ1-1, with TRBD1 as a possible D gene (6 bases). The CDR3 sequence is 14 residues long. The V gene's germline CDR1 is LNHDA and CDR2 SQIVND (reference sequence). The germline V and J ends were trimmed by 3 bases and 2 bases, with 10 bases remaining between them. CDR3 sequence: CASSILGGNTEAFF. The CDR3 DNA sequence: TGTGCCAGTAGTATCTTAGGGGGAAACACTGAAGCTTTCTTT.